The 21 T cell receptor beta chains reported below all come from one sample, sequenced in a study of blood T cells in healthy people across ages. Using a J-beta primer mix together with a sample-barcoded 5' primer, a second PCR was run for roughly 6 to 11 cycles. TCRdb itself ran the 5' RACE reads through MiXCR, one entry per CDR3 protein. The table records approximately 850,000 distinct CDR3 sequences, 40% to 50% of them present only once. The sample taken for sequencing was blood. These receptors all come from a man in his sixties in good health.

A few counts support this clonotype. The genes are TRBV6-6 and TRBJ2-7, with TRBD1 identical over 8 bases. Per germline, CDR1 MNHNY and CDR2 SVGAGI (reference sequence). V lost 6 bases and J lost 6; bases outside the gene matches: 10. The CDR3 has 14 residues. The CDR3 spells CASRSIGQGAEQYF. CDR3 bases: TGTGCCAGCAGATCTATAGGACAGGGAGCCGAGCAGTACTTC.

About this clonotype: A much larger clonotype is one base distant, so this may be a read error. This chain uses TRBV4-3 with TRBJ2-7; the D gene is possibly TRBD2 (5 bases). CDR1 is LGHNA and CDR2 is YSLEER in the germline V gene. CDR3 size: 15 residues. For the CDR3, the DNA is TGCTCCAGCAGCCAAGATCTAGGAGGACCCTACGAGCAGTACTTC. Translated: CSSSQDLGGPYEQYF.

The CDR3 DNA reads TGTGCCAGCAGCACCGGGACAGGAGACTCCCAAGAGACCCAGTACTTC. It yields the protein CASSTGTGDSQETQYF. The chain combines TRBV7-2 with TRBJ2-5; 8 nucleotides line up with TRBD1. J was trimmed by 1 base and V by 5 bases; bases with no gene match: 9. The V gene's germline CDR1 is SGHTA and CDR2 FQGNSA. The CDR3 has 16 residues.

This clonotype was recorded many times. This chain connects TRBV9 to TRBJ1-2; D ambiguous. Trimming left V 4 bases short and J 2 bases short, with 12 bases between. This CDR3 region has 14 residues. Germline CDR1 and CDR2: SGDLS and YYNGEE. CDR3 sequence reads: CASSPSTDNYGYTF. The CDR3 nucleotides are TGTGCCAGCAGCCCCTCGACCGACAACTATGGCTACACCTTC.

The V call is TRBV29-1, the J call TRBJ1-2; tentatively, D is TRBD1 (6 bases). V dropped 3 bases and J dropped 0 bases, with 29 bases sitting between them. Germline CDR1 SQVTM, CDR2 ANQGSEA. CDR3 length equals 20 residues. The CDR3 bases are TGCAGCGTTGAGCCCCCTCATCTCAGGGGACTAAGGATAGCTAACTATGGCTACACCTTC. It yields the protein CSVEPPHLRGLRIANYGYTF.

V gene TRBV28 combines with J gene TRBJ1-6; possible D gene TRBD1, 6 bases. CDR1 MDHEN and CDR2 SYDVKM come from the germline V gene. The CDR3 extends over 12 amino acids. Trimming shortened V by 5 bases and J by 14 bases, and 13 bases separated the two germline ends. CDR3 sequence (DNA): TGTGCCAGCAGTCCCGCCCAGGGGACCCTCCACTTT. Residues: CASSPAQGTLHF.

In its sample, this clonotype was seen once. The chain links TRBV2 to TRBJ2-4; D not certain. V was pared by 3 bases and J by 0 bases, with 12 bases between. Germline V gene lookup returns CDR1 SNHLY and CDR2 FYNNEI. CDR3 length: 16 amino acids. The CDR3 loop is CASSDQVILAKNIQYF. CDR3 nucleotide sequence: TGTGCCAGCAGTGATCAGGTCATCCTAGCCAAAAACATTCAGTACTTC.

The rearrangement links TRBV7-6 to TRBJ2-1; D is undetermined. V gave up 2 bases and J gave up 6 bases, with 8 bases separating them. Germline V lookup: CDR1 SGHVS, CDR2 FNYEAQ. The CDR3 loop spans 13 amino acids. The CDR3 here is CASSLKGTNEQFF. The DNA for the CDR3 is TGTGCCAGCAGCTTAAAGGGTACCAATGAGCAGTTCTTC.

In its sample, this clonotype was seen a few times. The V and J genes are TRBV7-9 and TRBJ2-3; no clear D. The CDR3 length is 12 residues. Deletions cut 6 bases from V and 6 bases from J, with 10 bases between. Germline V gives CDR1 SEHNR, CDR2 FQNEAQ (reference sequence). The CDR3 coding sequence is TGTGCCAGCAGAAAAGTGGCTGATACGCAGTATTTT. It encodes CASRKVADTQYF.

The genes are TRBV10-2 and TRBJ1-6; the match to TRBD1 covers 8 bases. The ends lost 2 bases at V and 10 bases at J; junction bases unmatched: 4. CDR1 WSHSY and CDR2 SAAADI come from the germline V gene. The CDR3 spans 14 residues. CDR3 amino acids: CASSEHRGGSPLHF. The CDR3 DNA sequence: TGCGCCAGCAGTGAGCACAGGGGGGGATCACCCCTCCACTTT.

The chain has TRBV11-2 and TRBJ2-5; 10 bases line up with TRBD2. The germline gives CDR1 SGHAT, CDR2 FQNNGV. The J segment lost 1 base and the V segment lost 5 bases, leaving 7 bases of the junction unmatched. This CDR3 comprises 16 residues. The CDR3 loop reads CASSEPGLASQETQYF. DNA of the CDR3: TGTGCCAGCAGCGAACCGGGACTAGCGAGCCAAGAGACCCAGTACTTC. The full variable domain, rest sourced from reference TRBV11-2 and TRBJ2-5, is EAGVAQSPRYKIIEKRQSVAFWCNPISGHATLYWYQQILGQGPKLLIQFQNNGVVDDSQLPKDRFSAERLKGVDSTLKIQPAKLEDSAVYLCASSEPGLASQETQYFGPGTRLLVL.

This clonotype was seen at least ten times. The chain carries TRBV28 and TRBJ2-7; 9 bases are a match to TRBD1. The V segment lost 9 bases and the J segment 2 bases; nucleotides outside the gene matches: 2. Germline V gene data show CDR1 as MDHEN and CDR2 as SYDVKM. The CDR3 has 12 residues. The CDR3 reads CASGDRAYEQYF. Written as DNA, the CDR3 is TGTGCCAGTGGGGACAGGGCCTACGAGCAGTACTTC.

The rearrangement joins TRBV5-5 to TRBJ1-1; D call uncertain. V was trimmed by 1 base and J by 4 bases, leaving 11 bases between them. Germline V gives CDR1 SGHKS, CDR2 YYEKEE (reference sequence). The length of the CDR3 is 14 residues. CDR3 nucleotide sequence: TGTGCCAGCAGCTTGTATCGGGAAGTCACTGAAGCTTTCTTT. It is translated as CASSLYREVTEAFF.

The rearrangement joins TRBV20-1 to TRBJ2-1; 8 bases match TRBD2. V gave up 2 bases and J gave up 8 bases; unmatched junction bases: 8. This CDR3 is 14 amino acids long. In germline, CDR1 is DFQATT, CDR2 SNEGSKA (reference sequence). Here the CDR3 DNA reads TGCAGTGCTAGACCCCCCGGGCGGGGGGATGAGCAGTTCTTC. The encoded protein is CSARPPGRGDEQFF.

This CDR3 is CASSSDRVTNQPQHF. For the CDR3, the DNA is TGTGCCAGCAGCTCGGACAGGGTTACGAATCAGCCCCAGCATTTT. The V gene is TRBV6-2 or TRBV6-3, the J gene TRBJ1-5, with 8 bases that match TRBD1. Germline loops: CDR1 MNHEY, CDR2 SVGEGT. J was trimmed by 4 bases and V by 6 bases; bases with no gene match: 8. The CDR3 runs to 15 residues.

In this sample, this clonotype turned up a few times. The chain is built from TRBV7-9 and TRBJ2-2; D possibly corresponds to TRBD2 (5 bases). From germline, CDR1 is SEHNR and CDR2 FQNEAQ (reference sequence). CDR3 length: 14 amino acids. V lost 1 base, J lost 5 bases, and 8 bases lay in between. This CDR3 reads CASSLGPGTGELFF. The CDR3 DNA follows: TGTGCCAGCAGCTTAGGCCCGGGGACCGGGGAGCTGTTTTTT.

The V and J genes are TRBV13 and TRBJ1-5, with a possible D match to TRBD1 (6 bases). This CDR3 has 18 amino acids. The germline gives CDR1 PRHDT, CDR2 FYEKMQ (reference sequence). V lost 4 bases, J lost 3 bases, and 22 bases lay in between. The CDR3 loop reads CASSSDGGAYDNNQPQHF. CDR3 in DNA: TGTGCCAGCAGCTCCGATGGGGGGGCATATGATAACAATCAGCCCCAGCATTTT.

This chain joins TRBV11-3 and TRBJ2-1; maybe TRBD1 (6 bases). The V end lost 4 bases, the J end lost 10 bases, and 17 bases lay between the germline ends. The CDR3 is 14 residues long. Germline CDR1 is SGHNT and CDR2 is YENEEA. The CDR3 reads CASSSVQGRGEQFF. For the CDR3, the DNA is TGTGCCAGCAGCTCCGTCCAGGGGCGCGGGGAGCAGTTCTTC.

J is TRBJ2-7 and V is TRBV4-3, with D tentatively TRBD1 or TRBD2 (7 bases each). Germline CDR1 is LGHNA and CDR2 is YSLEER. The CDR3 has 14 amino acids. The V end lost 0 bases, the J end lost 8 bases, and 14 bases lay between the germline ends. The CDR3 region has the DNA TGCGCCAGCAGCCAAGACCCCCAGGGGGGGAAGCAGTACTTC. Its protein is CASSQDPQGGKQYF.

Comments on this clonotype: This sequence may be a read error, since a much larger clone differs from it by one base. J is TRBJ2-4 and V is TRBV6-2 or TRBV6-3; D is uncertain. The J call is in doubt because the DNA end fits TRBJ2-7 better. The CDR3 covers 12 residues. CDR1 and CDR2 from the germline V gene are MNHEY and SVGEGT. The CDR3 region has the DNA TGTGCCAGCCGTGAGGTCTTCTACGAGCAGTACTTC. It specifies CASREVFYEQYF.

This clonotype was seen just once. This sequence joins TRBV20-1 and TRBJ1-6; a possible D gene is TRBD1 (6 bases). Germline V CDR1 and CDR2: DFQATT, SNEGSKA (reference sequence). Trimming pared 1 base from V and 6 bases from J, leaving 10 bases between. CDR3 length: 14 amino acids. The CDR3, as DNA: TGCAGTGCTAGAGCGGGGGCCCGTAATTCACCCCTCCACTTT. Encoded protein: CSARAGARNSPLHF.